This TCR beta chain comes out of a study of shared clonotypes between healthy human individuals. Study-wide points: What limited the represented genetic and exposure-history diversity was the small number of donors.

Germline V gene lookup returns CDR1 LGHNA and CDR2 YSLEER. V was pared by 0 bases and J by 9 bases, with 9 bases between. This CDR3 region has 13 residues. This clone was seen once. The target antigen is unknown. Method: immunoSEQ multiplex PCR; TCRdb's copy keeps in-frame clones and lacks some. The table shows some 2.1 million clones, with about 95% occurring only once. It was CD45RO-negative cells, positively selected for CCR7, that made up naive CD8 cells, with terminally differentiated effector memory CD45RA+ cells excluded. This receptor was obtained from a man aged 18 to 29 in good health. The genes are TRBV4-3 and TRBJ2-1, with D perhaps matching TRBD1 (5 bases). The specimen sequenced was naive CD8+ T cells sorted from blood. DNA for the CDR3: TGCGCCAGCAGCCAAGATCAGGGTACTGAGCAGTTCTTC. Protein sequence: CASSQDQGTEQFF.